What follows are 26 T cell receptor beta chains derived from one specimen sequenced in a study of cytomegalovirus exposure and HLA in healthy donors. This PCR relied on a set of 60 Vbeta primers and 13 Jbeta primers. The method was immunoSEQ multiplex PCR; TCRdb's version includes in-frame clones alone and lacks a portion of them. Of approximately 170,000 clones detected, more than 65% appear once; the ten largest clones hold less than 4%. The sequenced sample was PBMCs. The receptors stem from a woman aged 25 to 45 in good health and CMV-seropositive.

This rearrangement joins TRBV28 to TRBJ1-2; D is possibly TRBD1 (6 bases). V was pared by 6 bases and J by 4 bases, with 21 bases between. This CDR3 is built from 16 residues. Per the germline V gene, CDR1 is MDHEN and CDR2 is SYDVKM. The CDR3 reads CASRRDTGSSFYGYTF. DNA for the CDR3: TGTGCCAGCAGACGGGACACCGGATCGAGTTTCTATGGCTACACCTTC.

The rearrangement uses TRBV10-2 and TRBJ1-1, with 10 bases that match TRBD1. V lost 5 bases and J lost 1; bases outside the gene matches: 1. This CDR3 region has 14 residues. CDR1 is WSHSY and CDR2 is SAAADI in the germline V gene. This CDR3 reads CASSRTGGNTEAFF. The CDR3 DNA follows: TGCGCCAGCAGTCGGACAGGGGGGAACACTGAAGCTTTCTTT.

V usage is TRBV6-6 and J usage is TRBJ1-1; 10 bases line up with TRBD1. Trimming removed 5 bases from V and 5 bases from J; junction bases left unmatched: 8. The CDR3 length is 15 residues. Per germline, CDR1 MNHNY and CDR2 SVGAGI (reference sequence). The CDR3: CASSPPTGGKTEAFF. The DNA for the CDR3 is TGTGCCAGCAGTCCACCGACAGGGGGCAAAACTGAAGCTTTCTTT.

J is TRBJ2-1 and V is TRBV28; TRBD2 matches 10 bases. Trimming at V came to 5 bases and at J to 6 bases, leaving 7 bases not matched to a gene. This CDR3 has 15 amino acids. Germline assignment: CDR1 MDHEN and CDR2 SYDVKM. The CDR3 protein is CASSTPSGRANEQFF. In nucleotides, the CDR3 is TGTGCCAGCAGTACGCCCAGCGGGAGGGCCAATGAGCAGTTCTTC.

The chain joins TRBV19 to TRBJ2-7; possibly TRBD1 for D (5 bases). This CDR3 has 13 amino acids. The V end was cut by 3 bases, the J end by 6 bases, with 12 bases between. CDR1 is LNHDA and CDR2 is SQIVND in the germline V gene (reference sequence). CDR3 protein: CASSMLGPGEQYF. The CDR3 coding sequence is TGTGCCAGTAGTATGCTGGGGCCCGGCGAGCAGTACTTC.

This clone was seen more than once but under ten times. J is TRBJ2-7 and V is TRBV18; TRBD1 is a possible D gene (6 bases). This CDR3 contains 15 residues. The germline gives CDR1 KGHSH, CDR2 LQKENI. Between the trimmed V and J ends, which lost 0 bases and 0 bases, there was a span of 9 bases. The DNA of the CDR3 is TGTGCCAGCTCACCACCGTGGGGGCCCTCCTACGAGCAGTACTTC. It yields the protein CASSPPWGPSYEQYF.

This chain joins TRBV19 and TRBJ2-3; D gene ambiguous. CDR1 and CDR2 from the germline V gene are LNHDA and SQIVND (reference sequence). V was pared by 6 bases and J by 3 bases, with 10 bases between. The length of the CDR3 is 13 residues. CDR3 sequence reads: CASREAWTDTQYF. The CDR3 DNA reads as TGTGCCAGTAGAGAGGCATGGACAGATACGCAGTATTTT.

This sequence joins TRBV5-1 and TRBJ1-2; D ambiguous. The CDR3 loop spans 15 amino acids. The V and J ends lost 1 base and 0 bases respectively, with 10 bases between them. CDR1 and CDR2 from the germline V gene are SGHRS and YFSETQ. CDR3 nucleotide sequence: TGCGCCAGCAGCTTGTCCGGGAGCACTAACTATGGCTACACCTTC. Protein: CASSLSGSTNYGYTF. Based on the CDR3 plus reference TRBV5-1 and TRBJ1-2, the full variable domain is KAGVTQTPRYLIKTRGQQVTLSCSPISGHRSVSWYQQTPGQGLQFLFEYFSETQRNKGNFPGRFSGRQFSNSRSEMNVSTLELGDSALYLCASSLSGSTNYGYTFGSGTRLTVV.

The chain carries TRBV6-5 and TRBJ1-5; D is perhaps TRBD1 (5 bases). The CDR3 runs 14 residues. The germline V gene encodes CDR1 MNHEY and CDR2 SVGAGI. V was cut by 6 bases and J by 4 bases, with 13 bases left in between. The CDR3 loop is CASRKGQGNQPQHF. The CDR3 DNA reads TGTGCCAGCAGGAAGGGGCAGGGTAATCAGCCCCAGCATTTT.

This clone was counted a few times. This chain uses TRBV5-4 with TRBJ1-1, with D unresolved. The CDR3 runs to 15 residues. The V gene's germline CDR1 is SGHNT and CDR2 YYREEE (reference sequence). V was cut by 6 bases and J by 2 bases, with 17 bases left in between. CDR3 protein: CASTRTRGGNTEAFF. The DNA of the CDR3 is TGTGCCAGCACCCGTACACGAGGTGGTAACACTGAAGCTTTCTTT.

J is TRBJ2-4 and V is TRBV29-1; maybe TRBD2 (6 bases). Trimming shortened V by 2 bases and J by 0 bases, and 17 bases separated the two germline ends. The length of the CDR3 is 17 residues. Germline-derived CDR1 and CDR2 are SQVTM and ANQGSEA. CDR3 residues: CSVELLASELAKNIQYF. CDR3 nucleotide sequence: TGCAGCGTTGAACTCCTAGCGTCGGAACTAGCCAAAAACATTCAGTACTTC.

This clone was detected only a few times. The chain uses TRBV7-9 and TRBJ2-1; the match to TRBD2 covers 10 bases. With V trimmed by 2 bases and J by 7 bases, 14 bases remained unmatched. This CDR3 spans 18 amino acids. The germline CDR1 and CDR2 sequences are SEHNR and FQNEAQ (reference sequence). The CDR3 sequence: CASSLRSSGSIERNEQFF. The DNA for the CDR3 is TGTGCCAGCAGCTTAAGGTCTAGCGGGAGTATAGAGAGAAATGAGCAGTTCTTC.

V gene TRBV28 combines with J gene TRBJ1-5; D perhaps matches TRBD1 (6 bases). CDR3 length: 15 residues. CDR1 is MDHEN, CDR2 SYDVKM, per germline. V shed 2 bases and J shed 4 bases, with 12 bases lying between them. For the CDR3, the DNA is TGTGCCAGCAGTTTAGGGGGGGCGATGAATCAGCCCCAGCATTTT. Its translation is CASSLGGAMNQPQHF.

The chain combines TRBV27 with TRBJ1-5; D perhaps matches TRBD1 (6 bases). The CDR3 loop spans 13 amino acids. Per the germline V gene, CDR1 is MNHEY and CDR2 is SMNVEV (reference sequence). Trimming pared 3 bases from V and 5 bases from J, leaving 8 bases between. The CDR3 DNA reads as TGTGCCAGCAGTTTGGGGGCATATCAGCCCCAGCATTTT. It encodes CASSLGAYQPQHF.

The genes are TRBV6-1 and TRBJ1-5; no clear D. The germline gives CDR1 MNHNS, CDR2 SASEGT. Between the trimmed V and J ends, which lost 7 bases and 1 base, there was a span of 14 bases. There are 15 residues in the CDR3. The CDR3, as DNA: TGTGCCAGCACAAGCGGACTACTCAGCAATCAGCCCCAGCATTTT. Its translation is CASTSGLLSNQPQHF.

This sequence joins TRBV7-9 and TRBJ2-3; 16 nucleotides agree with TRBD2. The V gene end was trimmed by 3 bases and the J gene end by 2 bases; junction bases not matched to a gene: 2. The CDR3 is made up of 17 amino acids. The germline CDR1 and CDR2 sequences are SEHNR and FQNEAQ (reference sequence). The CDR3 region has the DNA TGTGCCAGCAGCTTGGGACTAGCGGGAGGGTTCACAGATACGCAGTATTTT. Its translation is CASSLGLAGGFTDTQYF.

The gene calls are TRBV6-1 and TRBJ2-1; TRBD2 is a possible D gene (7 bases). Germline V gene data show CDR1 as MNHNS and CDR2 as SASEGT. The V end lost 10 bases, the J end lost 5 bases, and 21 bases lay between the germline ends. The CDR3 totals 15 residues. The CDR3 region is CATWDRGGTNNEQFF. In DNA form, the CDR3 reads TGTGCCACCTGGGATAGGGGGGGCACTAACAATGAGCAGTTCTTC.

This clone was recorded a few times. The chain employs TRBV7-2 and TRBJ2-6; 7 nucleotides match TRBD2. The CDR3 extends over 19 amino acids. After removal of 1 base from V and 0 bases from J, the junction contained 9 bases not matched to a gene. Germline V gene lookup returns CDR1 SGHTA and CDR2 FQGNSA. The CDR3 loop is CASSLGGGFKLSGANVLTF. The CDR3 nucleotides read TGTGCCAGCAGCTTAGGGGGGGGTTTCAAACTCTCTGGGGCCAACGTCCTGACTTTC.

This clone was observed once. The J gene is TRBJ2-1, the V gene TRBV11-3, with 7 bases identical to TRBD2. The ends lost 3 bases at V and 7 bases at J; junction bases unmatched: 0. The CDR3 has 12 amino acids. The germline V gene encodes CDR1 SGHNT and CDR2 YENEEA. The CDR3 loop is CASSFGGNEQFF. The CDR3, as DNA: TGTGCCAGCAGCTTCGGGGGGAATGAGCAGTTCTTC.

The chain has TRBV14 and TRBJ2-5, with TRBD1 as a possible D gene (6 bases). Germline assignment: CDR1 SGHDN and CDR2 FVKESK. The CDR3 consists of 14 residues. Trimming cost V 0 bases and J 6 bases, with 11 bases left between them. The CDR3 DNA reads TGTGCCAGCAGCCAAGAAGCCCAGGGGCAGACCCAGTACTTC. Residues: CASSQEAQGQTQYF.

The chain combines TRBV5-1 with TRBJ2-2; D is possibly TRBD2 (5 bases). This CDR3 comprises 14 residues. V lost 0 bases and J 4 bases, leaving 7 bases between the germline ends. CDR1 and CDR2 from the germline V gene are SGHRS and YFSETQ. The CDR3 reads CASSLGGATGELFF. CDR3 DNA sequence: TGCGCCAGCAGCTTGGGGGGAGCCACCGGGGAGCTGTTTTTT.

The gene calls are TRBV27 and TRBJ2-2; 7 positions match TRBD2. CDR3 length: 16 residues. V lost 7 bases to trimming and J lost 4 bases; unmatched junction nucleotides: 12. Germline V gene sequence: CDR1 MNHEY, CDR2 SMNVEV (reference sequence). CDR3 DNA sequence: TGTGCCAGCACCAAGGGGAGGGTGGGAAGCACCGGGGAGCTGTTTTTT. Translation gives CASTKGRVGSTGELFF.

This chain uses TRBV7-9 with TRBJ2-7; D perhaps matches TRBD1 (6 bases). CDR3 length equals 14 residues. V gave up 5 bases and J gave up 4 bases, with 15 bases separating them. The germline CDR1 and CDR2 sequences are SEHNR and FQNEAQ (reference sequence). The CDR3 protein is CASSPRDTGYEQYF. CDR3 coding DNA: TGTGCCAGCAGCCCCCGGGACACGGGGTACGAGCAGTACTTC.

V is TRBV6-6 and J is TRBJ2-5, with TRBD2 identical over 9 bases. The J segment lost 5 bases and the V segment lost 8 bases, leaving 9 bases of the junction unmatched. CDR1 is MNHNY and CDR2 is SVGAGI in the germline V gene (reference sequence). This CDR3 region has 14 residues. This chain's CDR3 is CASDPGTSWETQYF. The CDR3 region has the DNA TGTGCCAGCGATCCGGGGACTAGCTGGGAGACCCAGTACTTC.

J is TRBJ2-2 and V is TRBV6-5, with D maybe TRBD2 (5 bases). CDR1 and CDR2 from the germline V gene are MNHEY and SVGAGI. V lost 5 bases, J lost 1 base, and 5 bases lay in between. CDR3 length equals 13 residues. The CDR3, as DNA: TGTGCCAGCAGTGCGGGGAACACCGGGGAGCTGTTTTTT. Protein product: CASSAGNTGELFF.

A few counts support this clone. This rearrangement joins TRBV4-1 to TRBJ2-3; 8 nucleotides match TRBD2. This CDR3 spans 18 amino acids. V shed 3 bases, J shed 0 bases, and the junction held 11 bases outside the gene matches. The germline CDR1 and CDR2 sequences are MGHRA and YSYEKL. The CDR3 DNA reads as TGCGCCAGCAGCCAGCGGGCTAGCGGGCTTTCTAGCACAGATACGCAGTATTTT. Protein product: CASSQRASGLSSTDTQYF.